This record covers a single T cell receptor beta chain. TCRdb independently ran MiXCR on the 5' RACE reads; one entry per CDR3 protein. Of tens of thousands of distinct CDR3 sequences in the sample, 13% were seen once. The sample comes from a study of early T cells in non-severe SARS-CoV-2 infection. Study summary: Sequencing input comprised bulk RNA from unsorted whole blood; chain pairing was not available.

The V and J ends lost 9 bases and 2 bases, in that order; junction bases with no gene match: 5. The CDR3 has 14 amino acids. Germline V gene lookup returns CDR1 LNHDA and CDR2 SQIVND (reference sequence). The origin of this receptor is an adult who was a healthcare worker with PCR-confirmed SARS-CoV-2 infection or an uninfected control (not recorded which). Sequenced sample: whole blood. The rearrangement links TRBV19 to TRBJ2-3; 10 bases fit TRBD2. Here the CDR3 reads CASRLAGDTDTQYF. The CDR3 DNA reads as TGTGCCAGCCGACTAGCGGGTGACACAGATACGCAGTATTTT.